This note documents a single T cell receptor (beta chain) sequence. The sample contains more than one DNA sequence encoding this CDR3. Trimming pared 3 bases from V and 7 bases from J, leaving 10 bases between. Germline CDR1 reads KGHSH; CDR2 reads LQKENI. The CDR3 extends over 13 amino acids. The source of the sample is a study of blood T cell repertoires in COVID-19. Study-wide context: COVID-19 samples collected from the United States, Italy and Spain covered acute and convalescent phases. Sample material is recorded as cDNA or gDNA derived from T cells, B-cell-depleted T cells, or PBMCs.

Under the authors' procedure: Reference gene primer amplification gave nucleated cell count estimates. The method was immunoSEQ multiplex PCR; TCRdb's version includes in-frame clones alone and lacks a portion of them. V, J and clone size were drawn from that table, and D and trimming were deduced from the DNA. The sample records about 190,000 clones, 80% to 90% being singletons. This TCR was sampled from a human donor in a cohort sampled during active COVID-19. The sample was peripheral blood. V gene TRBV18 combines with J gene TRBJ1-5; tentatively, D is TRBD1 (6 bases). DNA for the CDR3: TGTGCCAGCTCACCGGGGGGGGGCCAGCCCCAGCATTTT. Translated: CASSPGGGQPQHF. Drawing the rest from reference TRBV18 and TRBJ1-5, the complete variable domain is NAGVMQNPRHLVRRRGQEARLRCSPMKGHSHVYWYRQLPEEGLKFMVYLQKENIIDESGMPKERFSAEFPKEGPSILRIQQVVRGDSAAYFCASSPGGGQPQHFGDGTRLSIL.